Sequencing of this TCR beta chain was carried out in a study of T-cell memory formation after mild COVID-19. TCRdb re-analysed the 5' RACE reads in MiXCR, keeping a single row per CDR3 protein. The data show 200,000 to 250,000 distinct CDR3 sequences, with around a tenth seen just once and 20% to 25% held by the top ten. Trimming shortened V by 2 bases and J by 0 bases, and 5 bases separated the two germline ends. The CDR3 covers 13 residues. Germline V lookup: CDR1 SGHDT, CDR2 YYEEEE. Sequenced input: PBMCs or a T cell subset sorted from them (not recorded which). The clonotype originates from a man younger than 35 who had mild COVID-19 (a few samples of this study predate the infection). Cell type and time point are not known. V and J are TRBV5-6 and TRBJ1-2; D is uncertain. For the CDR3, the DNA is TGTGCCAGCAGCTTTGACCCTAACTATGGCTACACCTTC. This codes for CASSFDPNYGYTF.